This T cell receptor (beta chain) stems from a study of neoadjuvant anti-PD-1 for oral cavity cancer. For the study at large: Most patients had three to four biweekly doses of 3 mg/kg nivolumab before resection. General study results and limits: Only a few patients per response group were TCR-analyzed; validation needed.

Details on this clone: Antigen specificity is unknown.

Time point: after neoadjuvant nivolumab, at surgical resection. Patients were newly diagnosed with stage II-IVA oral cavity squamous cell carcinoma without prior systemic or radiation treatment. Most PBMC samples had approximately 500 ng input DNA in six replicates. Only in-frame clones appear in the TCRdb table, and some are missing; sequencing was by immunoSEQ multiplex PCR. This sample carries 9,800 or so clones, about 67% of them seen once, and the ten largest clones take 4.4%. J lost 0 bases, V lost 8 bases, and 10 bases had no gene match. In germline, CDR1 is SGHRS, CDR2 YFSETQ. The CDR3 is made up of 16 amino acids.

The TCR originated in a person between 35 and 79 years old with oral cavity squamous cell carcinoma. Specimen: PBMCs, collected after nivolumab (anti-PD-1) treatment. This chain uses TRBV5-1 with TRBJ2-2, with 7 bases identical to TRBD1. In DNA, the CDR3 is TGCGCCAGTACACTAAACAGGGGTTCGAACACCGGGGAGCTGTTTTTT. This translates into CASTLNRGSNTGELFF. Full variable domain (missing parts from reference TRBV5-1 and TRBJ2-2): KAGVTQTPRYLIKTRGQQVTLSCSPISGHRSVSWYQQTPGQGLQFLFEYFSETQRNKGNFPGRFSGRQFSNSRSEMNVSTLELGDSALYLCASTLNRGSNTGELFFGEGSRLTVL.